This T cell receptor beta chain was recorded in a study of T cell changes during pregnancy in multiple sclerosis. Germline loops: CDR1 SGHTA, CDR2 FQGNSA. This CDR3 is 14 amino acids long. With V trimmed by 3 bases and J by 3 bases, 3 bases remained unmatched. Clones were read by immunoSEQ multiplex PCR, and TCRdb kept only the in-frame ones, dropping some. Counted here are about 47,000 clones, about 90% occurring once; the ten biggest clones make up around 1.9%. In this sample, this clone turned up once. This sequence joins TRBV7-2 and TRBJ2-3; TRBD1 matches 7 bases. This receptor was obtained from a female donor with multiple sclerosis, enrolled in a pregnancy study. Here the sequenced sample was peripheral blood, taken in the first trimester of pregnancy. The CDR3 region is CASSLSTGTDTQYF. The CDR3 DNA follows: TGTGCCAGCAGCTTGTCGACAGGGACAGATACGCAGTATTTT.